The present T cell receptor (beta chain) was sequenced within a study of T cells in localized non-small cell lung cancer. There are 13 residues in the CDR3. Germline lookup yields CDR1 SGHAT and CDR2 FQNNGV. Trimming removed 1 base from V and 6 bases from J; junction bases left unmatched: 0. Comments on this clone: Its antigen remains unknown.

Regarding the study as a whole: Out of the top 100 tumor clones, a median 57 were seen in adjacent lung. The study linked higher blood T cell density to longer overall survival. Among the tissues sampled, uninvolved adjacent lung had the highest T cell clonality, above tumor.

The assay was immunoSEQ multiplex PCR, and TCRdb's table has in-frame clones only and misses some. Seen here are about 30,000 clones, roughly 89% observed once, and the top ten hold 2.5% to 3.5%. The TCR comes from a female donor of 60 years or more with stage I lung adenocarcinoma. The source material was peripheral blood, sampled before any cancer treatment. The rearrangement links TRBV11-2 to TRBJ2-3, with 8 bases identical to TRBD1. The CDR3 DNA reads as TGTGCCAGCAGCTTAGGACAGGGGGATACGCAGTATTTT. Translated, it gives CASSLGQGDTQYF.